This note documents a single TCR beta chain sequence. The target antigen is unknown. Time point given: newly diagnosed GD, antithyroid drugs for less than 3 months. Construction of the TCR library relied on RNA isolated from PBMCs. These data belong to a study of regulatory T cells in long-lasting Graves disease. Construction of TCR beta libraries relied on iRepertoire HTBI primers and on Arm-PCR targeting CDR3 regions. TCRdb passed the multiplex PCR reads through MiXCR, listing each CDR3 protein once. Of approximately 400,000 distinct CDR3 sequences listed, approximately 16% were seen once; the top ten hold about 7.8%. General study findings and limits: In persistent patients, shared public clonotypes (around 2,600) outnumbered those in new patients (around 1,000).

CDR1 and CDR2 from the germline V gene are LNHDA and SQIVND (reference sequence). The length of the CDR3 is 13 residues. Deletions cut 7 bases from V and 4 bases from J, with 13 bases between. The same data also went into a second study, on T cells in Graves' hyperthyroidism and ophthalmopathy. That paper notes: The HTBI primer set served for first-round RT-PCR of the TCR CDR3.

This clonotype was sampled from a woman aged 40 to 50 with Graves disease. The chain employs TRBV19 and TRBJ1-1, with D perhaps TRBD1 (5 bases). Sequencing was performed on peripheral blood mononuclear cells (PBMCs), taken at new diagnosis, from a patient treated with antithyroid drugs. Here the CDR3 DNA reads TGTGCCAGTACCCCGGCCGGGGGCACTGAAGCTTTCTTT. As protein: CASTPAGGTEAFF.